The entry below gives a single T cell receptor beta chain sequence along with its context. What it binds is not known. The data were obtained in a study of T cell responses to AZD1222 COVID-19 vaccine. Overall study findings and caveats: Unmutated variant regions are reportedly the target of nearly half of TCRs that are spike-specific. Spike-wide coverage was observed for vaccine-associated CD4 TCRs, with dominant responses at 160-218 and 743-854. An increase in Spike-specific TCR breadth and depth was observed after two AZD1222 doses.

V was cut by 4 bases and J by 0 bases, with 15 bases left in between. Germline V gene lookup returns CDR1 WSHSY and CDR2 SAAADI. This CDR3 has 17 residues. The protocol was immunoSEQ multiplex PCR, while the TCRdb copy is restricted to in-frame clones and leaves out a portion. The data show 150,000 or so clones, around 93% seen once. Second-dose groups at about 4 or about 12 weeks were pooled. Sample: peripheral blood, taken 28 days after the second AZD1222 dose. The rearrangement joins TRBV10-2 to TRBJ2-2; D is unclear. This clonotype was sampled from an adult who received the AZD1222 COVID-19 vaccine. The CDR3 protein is CASSADWSNSNTGELFF. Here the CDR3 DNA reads TGCGCCAGCAGTGCCGACTGGTCTAACTCGAACACCGGGGAGCTGTTTTTT.